These T cell receptor beta chains were read from a single sample in a study of regulatory T cells in long-lasting Graves disease. Each CDR3 protein is one row after TCRdb ran MiXCR on the multiplex PCR reads. The sample contains 350,000 to 500,000 distinct CDR3 sequences, about 15% of which appear only once. The same data also contributed to another study, on T cells in Graves' hyperthyroidism and ophthalmopathy.

The sample was peripheral blood mononuclear cells (PBMCs), taken at new diagnosis, from a patient treated with antithyroid drugs. These receptor sequences come from a young woman with Graves disease. Each CDR3 is given with its conserved first and last residue. D genes are given only for firm matches. Clone size appears in some rows only: once, few, many, or a class for an expanded clone.

v_gene	abundance	j_gene	d_gene	CDR3nt	CDR3aa
TRBV28	many	TRBJ2-4	-	TGTGCCAGCAGTTTAGGAGGGGGCCCAGCCAAAAACATTCAGTACTTC	CASSLGGGPAKNIQYF
TRBV6-2/TRBV6-3	many	TRBJ1-1	-	TGTGCCAGCAGTTATCGGACCAACACTGAAGCTTTCTTT	CASSYRTNTEAFF
TRBV20-1	many	TRBJ1-2	TRBD1	TGCAGTGTAACCAGAGGGGGCGCGGTCATCTATGGCTACACCTTC	CSVTRGGAVIYGYTF
TRBV7-9	many	TRBJ2-1	TRBD1	TGTGCCAGCACCGCTTATGTCTTTGGGACAGGGGACGACAATGAGCAGTTCTTC	CASTAYVFGTGDDNEQFF
TRBV20-1	many	TRBJ1-5	-	TGCAGTGCTGCACGGAGCAATCAGCCCCAGCATTTT	CSAARSNQPQHF
TRBV6-1	-	TRBJ2-7	TRBD2	TGTGCCGCCGGGACTATCGAGCAGTACTTC	CAAGTIEQYF
TRBV27	many	TRBJ2-7	TRBD1	TGTGCCAGCAACAAACAGGGGCTTTCCTACGAGCAGTACTTC	CASNKQGLSYEQYF
TRBV7-9	-	TRBJ2-5	-	TGTGCCAGCAGCTTACGCGGCCGACAGGGAGGAGAGCAAGAGACCCAGTACTTC	CASSLRGRQGGEQETQYF
TRBV28	many	TRBJ2-7	TRBD1	TGTGCCAGCGCCAGCTCCGGGACAGAGATGTCCTACGAGCAGTACTTC	CASASSGTEMSYEQYF
TRBV7-2	many	TRBJ2-1	TRBD2	TGTGCCAGCAGCCCCCGGACTAGCGGGAGTAAGGGTGAGCAGTTCTTC	CASSPRTSGSKGEQFF
TRBV20-1	many	TRBJ2-1	-	TGCAGTGCTATTCCTTGGAGCAGGGCATACAATGAGCAGTTCTTC	CSAIPWSRAYNEQFF
TRBV6-2/TRBV6-3	many	TRBJ1-5	-	TGTGCCAGCAGTGCCGAGAACCGGGGCAATCAGCCCCAGCATTTT	CASSAENRGNQPQHF
TRBV6-5	-	TRBJ2-5	TRBD2	TGTGCCAGCAGTTACTCGATTGGACTAGCGGGAGTGGACGGGGAGACCCAGTACTTC	CASSYSIGLAGVDGETQYF
TRBV28	many	TRBJ2-1	-	TGTGCCAGCAGACCTTTCCGGGACTACAATGAGCAGTTCTTC	CASRPFRDYNEQFF
TRBV11-2	-	TRBJ2-3	-	TGTGCCAGCAGCTTCCTAGGGAAAGATACGCAGTATTTT	CASSFLGKDTQYF
TRBV19	few	TRBJ2-1	TRBD1	TGTGCCAGTAGTATAGTGGGCAGGGGGCGCAGCAGGGGCACCTACAATGAGCAGTTCTTC	CASSIVGRGRSRGTYNEQFF
TRBV2	many	TRBJ2-1	-	TGTGCCAGCAGGAAACTGGGAAATGAGCAGTTCTTC	CASRKLGNEQFF
TRBV28	many	TRBJ2-1	TRBD2	TGTGCCAGCACGCGCGGGAGGAGCGACGAGCAGTTCTTC	CASTRGRSDEQFF
TRBV6-4	-	TRBJ2-3	TRBD2	TGTGCCAGCAGTCCCCCGGGAGGACTTTCCACAGATACGCAGTATTTT	CASSPPGGLSTDTQYF
TRBV28	many	TRBJ2-3	TRBD2	TGTGCCAGCTTCCACACTCTTGGACTAGCGGGAAAGTCAGATACGCAGTATTTT	CASFHTLGLAGKSDTQYF